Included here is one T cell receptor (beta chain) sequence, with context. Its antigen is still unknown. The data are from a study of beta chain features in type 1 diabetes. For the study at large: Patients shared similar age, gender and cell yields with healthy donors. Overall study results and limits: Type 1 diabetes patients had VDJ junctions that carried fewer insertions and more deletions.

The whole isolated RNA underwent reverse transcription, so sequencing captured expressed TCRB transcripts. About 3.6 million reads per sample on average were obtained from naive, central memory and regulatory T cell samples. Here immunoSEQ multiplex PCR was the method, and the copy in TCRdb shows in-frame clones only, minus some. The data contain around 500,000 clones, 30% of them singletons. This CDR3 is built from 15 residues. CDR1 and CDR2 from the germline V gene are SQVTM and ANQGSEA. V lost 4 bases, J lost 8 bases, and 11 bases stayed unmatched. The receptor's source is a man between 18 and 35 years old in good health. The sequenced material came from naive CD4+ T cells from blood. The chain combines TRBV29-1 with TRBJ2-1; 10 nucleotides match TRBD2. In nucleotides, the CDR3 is TGCAGCGTTGTTTGGGGGAGCGGGAGGGCCCATGAGCAGTTCTTC. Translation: CSVVWGSGRAHEQFF.